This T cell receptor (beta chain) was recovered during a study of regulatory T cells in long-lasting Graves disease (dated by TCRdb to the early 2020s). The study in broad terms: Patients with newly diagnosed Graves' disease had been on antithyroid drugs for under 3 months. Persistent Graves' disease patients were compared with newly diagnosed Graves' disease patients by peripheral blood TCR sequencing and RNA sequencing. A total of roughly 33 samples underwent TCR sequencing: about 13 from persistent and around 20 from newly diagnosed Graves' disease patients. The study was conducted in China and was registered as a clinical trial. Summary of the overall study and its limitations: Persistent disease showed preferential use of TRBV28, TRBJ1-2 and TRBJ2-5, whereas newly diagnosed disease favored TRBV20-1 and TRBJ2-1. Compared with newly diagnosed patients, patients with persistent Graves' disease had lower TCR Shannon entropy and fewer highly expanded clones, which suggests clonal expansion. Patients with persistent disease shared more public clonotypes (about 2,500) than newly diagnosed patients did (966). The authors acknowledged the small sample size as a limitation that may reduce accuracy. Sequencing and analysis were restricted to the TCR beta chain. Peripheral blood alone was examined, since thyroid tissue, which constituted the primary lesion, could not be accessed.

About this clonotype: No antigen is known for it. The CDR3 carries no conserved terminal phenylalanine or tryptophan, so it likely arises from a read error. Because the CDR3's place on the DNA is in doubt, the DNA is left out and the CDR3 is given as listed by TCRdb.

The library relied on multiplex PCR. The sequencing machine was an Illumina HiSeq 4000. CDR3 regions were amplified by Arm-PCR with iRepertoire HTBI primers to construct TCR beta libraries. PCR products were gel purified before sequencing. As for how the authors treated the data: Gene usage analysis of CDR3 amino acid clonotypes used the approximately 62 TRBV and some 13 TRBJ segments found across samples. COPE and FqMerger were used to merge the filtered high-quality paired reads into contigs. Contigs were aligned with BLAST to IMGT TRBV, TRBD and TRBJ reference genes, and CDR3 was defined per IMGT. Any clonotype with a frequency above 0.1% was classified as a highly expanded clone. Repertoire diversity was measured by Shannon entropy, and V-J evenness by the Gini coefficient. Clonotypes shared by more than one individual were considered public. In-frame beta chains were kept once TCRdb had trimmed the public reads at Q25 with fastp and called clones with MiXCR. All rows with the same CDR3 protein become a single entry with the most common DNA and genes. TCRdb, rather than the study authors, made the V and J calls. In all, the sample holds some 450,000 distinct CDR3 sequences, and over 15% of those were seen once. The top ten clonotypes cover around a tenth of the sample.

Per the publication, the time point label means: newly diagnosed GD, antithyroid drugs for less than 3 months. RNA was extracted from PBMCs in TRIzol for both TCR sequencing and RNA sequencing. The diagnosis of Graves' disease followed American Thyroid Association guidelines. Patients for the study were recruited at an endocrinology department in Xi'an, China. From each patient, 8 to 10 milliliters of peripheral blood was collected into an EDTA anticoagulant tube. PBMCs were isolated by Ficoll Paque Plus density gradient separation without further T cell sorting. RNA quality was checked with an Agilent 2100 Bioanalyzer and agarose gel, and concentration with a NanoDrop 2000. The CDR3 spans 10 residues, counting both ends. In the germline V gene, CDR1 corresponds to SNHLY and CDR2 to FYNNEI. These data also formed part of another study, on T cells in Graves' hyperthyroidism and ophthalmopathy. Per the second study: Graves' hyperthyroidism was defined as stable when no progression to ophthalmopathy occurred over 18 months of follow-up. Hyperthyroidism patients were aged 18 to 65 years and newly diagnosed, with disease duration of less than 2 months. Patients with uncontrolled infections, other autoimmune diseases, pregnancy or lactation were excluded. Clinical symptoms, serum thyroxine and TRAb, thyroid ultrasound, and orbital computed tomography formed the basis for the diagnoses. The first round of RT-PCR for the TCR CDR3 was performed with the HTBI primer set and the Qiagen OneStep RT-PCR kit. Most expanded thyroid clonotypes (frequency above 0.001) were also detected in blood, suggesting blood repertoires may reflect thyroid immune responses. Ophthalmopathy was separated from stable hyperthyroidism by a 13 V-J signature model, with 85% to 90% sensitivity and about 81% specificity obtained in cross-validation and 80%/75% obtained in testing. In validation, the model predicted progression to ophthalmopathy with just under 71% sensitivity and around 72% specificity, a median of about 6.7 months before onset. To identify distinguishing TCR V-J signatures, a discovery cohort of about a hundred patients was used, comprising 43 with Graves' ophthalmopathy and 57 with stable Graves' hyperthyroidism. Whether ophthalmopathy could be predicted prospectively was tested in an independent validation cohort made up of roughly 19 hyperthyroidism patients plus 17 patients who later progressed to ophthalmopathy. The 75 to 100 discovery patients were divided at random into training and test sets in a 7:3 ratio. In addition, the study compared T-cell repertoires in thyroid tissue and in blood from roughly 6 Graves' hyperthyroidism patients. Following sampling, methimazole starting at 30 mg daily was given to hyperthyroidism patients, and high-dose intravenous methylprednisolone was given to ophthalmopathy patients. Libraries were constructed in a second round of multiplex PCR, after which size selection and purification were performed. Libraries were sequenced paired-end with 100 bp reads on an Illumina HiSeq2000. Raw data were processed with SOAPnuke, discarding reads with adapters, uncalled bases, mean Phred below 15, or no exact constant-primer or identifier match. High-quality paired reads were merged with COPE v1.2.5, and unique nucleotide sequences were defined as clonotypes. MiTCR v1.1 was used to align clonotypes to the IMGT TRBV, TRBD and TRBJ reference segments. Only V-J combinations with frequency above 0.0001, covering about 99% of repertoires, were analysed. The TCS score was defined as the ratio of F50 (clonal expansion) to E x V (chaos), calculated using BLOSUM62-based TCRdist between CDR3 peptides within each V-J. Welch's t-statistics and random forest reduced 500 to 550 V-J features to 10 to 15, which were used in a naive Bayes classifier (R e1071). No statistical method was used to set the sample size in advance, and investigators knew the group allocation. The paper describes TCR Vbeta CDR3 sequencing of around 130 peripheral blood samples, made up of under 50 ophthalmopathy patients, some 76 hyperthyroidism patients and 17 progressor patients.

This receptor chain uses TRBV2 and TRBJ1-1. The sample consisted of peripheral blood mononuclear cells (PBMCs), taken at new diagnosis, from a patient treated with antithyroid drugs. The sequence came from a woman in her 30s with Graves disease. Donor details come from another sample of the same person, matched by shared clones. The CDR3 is CASIVTESFS.